The 14 T cell receptor beta chains given below trace back to one sample, sequenced in a study of OX40 agonist ivuxolimab in advanced cancers. Sequencing used immunoSEQ multiplex PCR; TCRdb keeps in-frame clones, though not all of them. The sample consists of under 100,000 clones, around 80% of them appearing once. Sample: CD4+ or CD8+ T cells sorted from blood, taken in a trial of the OX40 agonist ivuxolimab. All receptors come from an adult with an advanced solid tumor such as melanoma, head and neck, liver or kidney cancer.

Only a few counts were recorded for this clone. The chain links TRBV11-2 to TRBJ2-4, with TRBD2 matching 8 bases. The CDR3 runs to 15 residues. From germline, CDR1 is SGHAT and CDR2 FQNNGV. The V and J ends lost 1 base and 4 bases, in that order; junction bases with no gene match: 3. This CDR3 is CASSLAGGTKNIQYF. The CDR3 nucleotides read TGTGCCAGCAGCTTAGCGGGAGGGACTAAAAACATTCAGTACTTC.

The chain couples TRBV7-8 to TRBJ2-7, with no clear D. This CDR3 has 16 residues. CDR1 and CDR2 from the germline V gene are SGHVS and FQNEAQ. V lost 5 bases and J 0 bases, leaving 17 bases between the germline ends. The CDR3 is CASSPPTELSSYEQYF. The CDR3 DNA reads TGTGCCAGCAGCCCTCCGACTGAACTTAGCTCCTACGAGCAGTACTTC.

This sequence joins TRBV30 and TRBJ2-5; 7 nucleotides agree with TRBD1. Germline CDR1 is GTSNPN and CDR2 is SVGIG (reference sequence). CDR3 length equals 16 residues. Unmatched junction bases numbered 15, after V lost 1 base and J lost 7 bases. CDR3 in amino acids: CAWSGTSTGSLRTQYF. The DNA for the CDR3 is TGTGCCTGGAGTGGGACTTCGACAGGGTCCCTGAGGACCCAGTACTTC.

The rearrangement links TRBV18 to TRBJ1-1; 7 bases map to TRBD1. The CDR3 is made up of 16 amino acids. The ends lost 3 bases at V and 2 bases at J; junction bases unmatched: 9. CDR1 and CDR2 (germline): KGHSH, LQKENI. CDR3 residues: CASSPYGAGGNTEAFF. The CDR3 DNA follows: TGTGCCAGCTCACCTTACGGGGCAGGGGGTAACACTGAAGCTTTCTTT.

The rearrangement joins TRBV19 to TRBJ2-5; 11 nucleotides line up with TRBD2. Losses at the gene ends were 2 bases for V and 1 base for J; bases not matched to a gene: 15. Per the germline V gene, CDR1 is LNHDA and CDR2 is SQIVND (reference sequence). The CDR3 runs to 20 residues. The CDR3 sequence is CASSIRWLAGGGAFQETQYF. The CDR3 DNA follows: TGTGCCAGTAGTATAAGGTGGCTAGCGGGGGGCGGGGCGTTCCAAGAGACCCAGTACTTC.

The rearrangement joins TRBV9 to TRBJ1-4; the D is unclear. V lost 0 bases and J lost 13, with 13 bases in between. The germline CDR1 and CDR2 sequences are SGDLS and YYNGEE. CDR3 length: 13 residues. CDR3 amino acids: CASSVVCPNRLFF. CDR3 in DNA: TGTGCCAGCAGCGTAGTCTGTCCGAATCGACTGTTTTTT.

The chain joins TRBV28 to TRBJ1-3; maybe TRBD1 (5 bases). The CDR3 spans 18 residues. Trimming took 2 bases from V and 6 from J, leaving 23 bases between them. In germline, CDR1 is MDHEN, CDR2 SYDVKM. The CDR3 sequence is CASSLTLLSTESSNTIYF. The DNA of the CDR3 is TGTGCCAGCAGTTTAACCCTATTATCGACAGAGTCCTCAAACACCATATATTTT. The full variable domain, completed using reference TRBV28 and TRBJ1-3, is DVKVTQSSRYLVKRTGEKVFLECVQDMDHENMFWYRQDPGLGLRLIYFSYDVKMKEKGDIPEGYSVSREKKERFSLILESASTNQTSMYLCASSLTLLSTESSNTIYFGEGSWLTVV.

The chain combines TRBV5-1 with TRBJ2-1; the D is unclear. Looked up from germline, CDR1 is SGHRS and CDR2 is YFSETQ. V was cut by 1 base and J by 4 bases, with 12 bases left in between. This CDR3 comprises 15 residues. CDR3 sequence (DNA): TGCGCCAGCAGCTTGCTGGACCCTACATACAATGAGCAGTTCTTC. Amino acids: CASSLLDPTYNEQFF.

V is TRBV10-3 and J is TRBJ2-5; 13 bases match TRBD2. V gave up 6 bases and J gave up 5 bases; unmatched junction bases: 12. The CDR3 runs 17 residues. Per the germline V gene, CDR1 is ENHRY and CDR2 is SYGVKD. CDR3 bases: TGTGCCATCAGCCAGTCTCCGGGACTAGCGGGGAGGGAGACCCAGTACTTC. It specifies CAISQSPGLAGRETQYF.

CDR3 coding DNA: TGTGCCAGCAGCGTAGAGGGTAATACCGGGGAGCTGTTTTTT. Translating gives CASSVEGNTGELFF. The chain is built from TRBV9 and TRBJ2-2; no reliable D call. Germline V gene sequence: CDR1 SGDLS, CDR2 YYNGEE. The V gene lost 0 bases and the J gene lost 5 bases, with 8 bases spanning the gap. The CDR3 is 14 amino acids.

In regard to this clone: Other DNA sequences in the same sample also yield this CDR3. This chain uses TRBV2 with TRBJ1-5; the match to TRBD1 covers 7 bases. V shed 6 bases and J 4 bases; nucleotides not matched to a gene: 6. CDR1 SNHLY and CDR2 FYNNEI come from the germline V gene. The CDR3 covers 14 residues. This CDR3 reads CASRGDSSNQPQHF. The CDR3 bases are TGTGCCAGCAGGGGGGACAGTTCAAATCAGCCCCAGCATTTT.

The V gene is TRBV11-2, the J gene TRBJ2-6; TRBD2 is a possible D gene (5 bases). This CDR3 contains 19 residues. V was clipped by 3 bases and J by 0 bases, with 18 bases between them. CDR1 is SGHAT, CDR2 FQNNGV, per germline. Here the CDR3 reads CASSFRGLASGSGANVLTF. In DNA form, the CDR3 reads TGTGCCAGCAGCTTTAGAGGGTTGGCTAGTGGCTCTGGGGCCAACGTCCTGACTTTC.

The rearrangement links TRBV7-2 to TRBJ2-5, with D maybe TRBD1 (5 bases). Trimming took 3 bases from V and 3 from J, leaving 11 bases between them. The CDR3 is 14 residues long. CDR1 and CDR2 from the germline V gene are SGHTA and FQGNSA. Here the CDR3 reads CASSFQGAEETQYF. The CDR3 coding sequence is TGTGCCAGCAGCTTTCAAGGGGCGGAAGAGACCCAGTACTTC.

This clone turned up a few times. This chain links TRBV20-1 with TRBJ2-7; D uncertain. V was cut by 0 bases and J by 9 bases, with 9 bases left in between. The CDR3 covers 11 residues. Germline V CDR1 and CDR2: DFQATT, SNEGSKA (reference sequence). The CDR3 DNA reads TGCAGTGCTAGAGATCTTGCCTCGCAGTACTTC. This codes for CSARDLASQYF.